The 23 T cell receptor beta chains below were found in one sample sequenced in a study of blood T cell repertoires in COVID-19. Method: immunoSEQ multiplex PCR; TCRdb's copy keeps in-frame clones and lacks some. The table shows around 480,000 clones, with about nine tenths occurring only once. Sequencing was performed on PBMCs or T cells enriched from blood (not recorded which). Receptor source: a woman between 18 and 30 years old who had recovered from COVID-19.

V and J are TRBV7-2 and TRBJ2-5; D remains ambiguous. Trimming stripped 3 bases from V and 2 bases from J, with 7 bases between. Germline CDR1 SGHTA, CDR2 FQGNSA. CDR3 length: 13 amino acids. The CDR3 bases are TGTGCCAGCAGCTTTGGCCATCAAGAGACCCAGTACTTC. It encodes CASSFGHQETQYF.

Here the CDR3 reads CASSILHRVGEKLFF. In DNA, the CDR3 is TGTGCCAGTAGTATTCTTCACAGGGTTGGAGAAAAACTGTTTTTT. The V gene is TRBV19, the J gene TRBJ1-4, with D perhaps matching TRBD1 (6 bases). The CDR3 contains 15 residues. Trimming removed 3 bases at V and 8 bases at J, with 16 bases between. In germline, CDR1 is LNHDA, CDR2 SQIVND (reference sequence).

The genes are TRBV28 and TRBJ1-2; D is perhaps TRBD1 (6 bases). The CDR3 is 11 amino acids. V was trimmed by 3 bases and J by 7 bases, leaving 6 bases between them. Germline V CDR1 and CDR2: MDHEN, SYDVKM. CDR3 residues: CASSLDSGYTF. Written as DNA, the CDR3 is TGTGCCAGCAGTTTGGACAGTGGCTACACCTTC.

This rearrangement joins TRBV7-9 to TRBJ2-2, with D uncertain. This CDR3 has 12 residues. Germline loops: CDR1 SEHNR, CDR2 FQNEAQ (reference sequence). V shed 1 base and J shed 9 bases, with 6 bases lying between them. In DNA, the CDR3 is TGTGCCAGCAGCTTAGGTATCCGGGAGCTGTTTTTT. Amino acids: CASSLGIRELFF.

The rearrangement links TRBV30 to TRBJ1-2; D is unresolved. The CDR3 sequence is 12 residues long. Deletions cut 0 bases from V and 4 bases from J, with 6 bases between. From germline, CDR1 is GTSNPN and CDR2 SVGIG (reference sequence). CDR3 bases: TGTGCCTGGAGTGTCGATAGCTATGGCTACACCTTC. This encodes CAWSVDSYGYTF.

J is TRBJ1-3 and V is TRBV13; D is undetermined. The CDR3 spans 13 residues. Trimming stripped 5 bases from V and 2 bases from J, with 7 bases between. The germline gives CDR1 PRHDT, CDR2 FYEKMQ (reference sequence). CDR3 region: CASSQVAGNTIYF. The DNA of the CDR3 is TGTGCCAGCAGCCAGGTGGCTGGAAACACCATATATTTT.

The CDR3 region has the DNA TGTGCCACCAGTGACCCACTAGCGGTCCAAGAGACCCAGTACTTC. Amino acid sequence: CATSDPLAVQETQYF. The chain joins TRBV24-1 to TRBJ2-5; 8 bases are a match to TRBD2. The J segment lost 1 base and the V segment lost 4 bases, leaving 4 bases of the junction unmatched. The CDR3 totals 15 residues. Germline lookup yields CDR1 KGHDR and CDR2 SFDVKD.

This sequence joins TRBV19 and TRBJ1-1, with 9 bases identical to TRBD1. The V gene end was trimmed by 4 bases and the J gene end by 5 bases; junction bases not matched to a gene: 8. This CDR3 spans 15 amino acids. Germline assignment: CDR1 LNHDA and CDR2 SQIVND (reference sequence). Written as DNA, the CDR3 is TGTGCCAGTAGTAGACAGGGGGGGAAAGGTACTGAAGCTTTCTTT. Protein: CASSRQGGKGTEAFF.

J is TRBJ1-4 and V is TRBV5-1; D remains unclear. CDR3 size: 16 residues. In germline, CDR1 is SGHRS, CDR2 YFSETQ. V was cut by 0 bases and J by 3 bases, with 12 bases left in between. DNA for the CDR3: TGCGCCAGCAGCTTGGACGTTGAGAGGCCTAATGAAAAACTGTTTTTT. Its protein product is CASSLDVERPNEKLFF.

The chain joins TRBV5-1 to TRBJ1-2; D might be TRBD1 (5 bases). Germline V gene data show CDR1 as SGHRS and CDR2 as YFSETQ. This CDR3 region has 15 residues. Trimming shortened V by 2 bases and J by 8 bases, and 19 bases separated the two germline ends. For the CDR3, the DNA is TGCGCCAGCAGCTTCTCTACAGGATTCTCCGACGGCTACACCTTC. Its protein is CASSFSTGFSDGYTF.

The chain uses TRBV5-1 and TRBJ1-2, with 9 positions matching TRBD1. Looked up from germline, CDR1 is SGHRS and CDR2 is YFSETQ. CDR3 size: 13 residues. V dropped 5 bases and J dropped 11; count of bases not matched to a gene: 10. CDR3 sequence reads: CASRLEGQGGYTF. DNA for the CDR3: TGCGCCAGCAGGCTAGAGGGACAGGGTGGTTACACCTTC.

The chain uses TRBV4-1 and TRBJ1-1, with D maybe TRBD1 (6 bases). CDR1 and CDR2 from the germline V gene are MGHRA and YSYEKL. V was pared by 4 bases and J by 6 bases, with 9 bases between. This CDR3 is built from 12 residues. The CDR3, as DNA: TGCGCCAGCAGCCCGGGGGGCTCTGAAGCTTTCTTT. This gives the protein CASSPGGSEAFF.

This clone was seen a single time. This chain joins TRBV19 and TRBJ1-2; no firm D call. The CDR3 is made up of 12 amino acids. Trimming took 8 bases from V and 3 from J, leaving 10 bases between them. Per germline, CDR1 LNHDA and CDR2 SQIVND (reference sequence). The CDR3 spells CASSREDYGYTF. CDR3 coding DNA: TGTGCCAGTTCCCGGGAGGACTATGGCTACACCTTC.

The chain couples TRBV28 to TRBJ2-7; D might be TRBD2 (6 bases). The CDR3 extends over 16 amino acids. Germline CDR1 reads MDHEN; CDR2 reads SYDVKM. V lost 5 bases, J lost 5 bases, and 22 bases lay in between. The CDR3 here is CASSMARRDRGNEQYF. CDR3 nucleotide sequence: TGTGCCAGCAGTATGGCACGGCGGGACCGAGGCAACGAGCAGTACTTC. Based on the CDR3 plus reference TRBV28 and TRBJ2-7, the full variable domain is DVKVTQSSRYLVKRTGEKVFLECVQDMDHENMFWYRQDPGLGLRLIYFSYDVKMKEKGDIPEGYSVSREKKERFSLILESASTNQTSMYLCASSMARRDRGNEQYFGPGTRLTVT.

This clone came up a few times. V is TRBV7-9 and J is TRBJ1-2, with 7 bases aligning to TRBD1. Germline trimming cut 4 bases from V and 10 bases from J; bases unmatched to any gene: 6. This CDR3 contains 12 residues. Germline assignment: CDR1 SEHNR and CDR2 FQNEAQ (reference sequence). CDR3: CASSSGTVPYTF. CDR3 bases: TGTGCCAGCAGCTCCGGGACAGTACCCTACACCTTC.

V gene TRBV4-1 combines with J gene TRBJ1-5; D uncertain. V was trimmed by 3 bases and J by 3 bases, leaving 15 bases between them. The CDR3 length is 16 residues. Germline CDR1 is MGHRA and CDR2 is YSYEKL. The CDR3 sequence is CASSQAHASINQPQHF. CDR3 DNA sequence: TGCGCCAGCAGCCAGGCCCATGCCTCCATCAATCAGCCCCAGCATTTT.

V is TRBV2 and J is TRBJ2-3, with 8 bases lining up with TRBD2. The CDR3 is 18 amino acids. Looked up from germline, CDR1 is SNHLY and CDR2 is FYNNEI. Trimming removed 4 bases from V and 0 bases from J; junction bases left unmatched: 12. In DNA, the CDR3 is TGTGCCAGCAGTGGGTTTGCGGGGGGATATATTAGCACAGATACGCAGTATTTT. Translating it yields CASSGFAGGYISTDTQYF. Full variable domain (missing parts from reference TRBV2 and TRBJ2-3): EPEVTQTPSHQVTQMGQEVILRCVPISNHLYFYWYRQILGQKVEFLVSFYNNEISEKSEIFDDQFSVERPDGSNFTLKIRSTKLEDSAMYFCASSGFAGGYISTDTQYFGPGTRLTVL.

The chain is built from TRBV19 and TRBJ2-5; the D gene is possibly TRBD2 (6 bases). This CDR3 comprises 15 residues. Per the germline V gene, CDR1 is LNHDA and CDR2 is SQIVND (reference sequence). V was shortened by 2 bases and J by 3 bases, with 13 bases between the two germline ends. The CDR3 sequence is CASSIKGGGEETQYF. The CDR3 DNA is TGTGCCAGTAGTATAAAGGGAGGAGGCGAAGAGACCCAGTACTTC. The full variable domain, in which reference TRBV19 and TRBJ2-5 provide the parts outside the CDR3, is DGGITQSPKYLFRKEGQNVTLSCEQNLNHDAMYWYRQDPGQGLRLIYYSQIVNDFQKGDIAEGYSVSREKKESFPLTVTSAQKNPTAFYLCASSIKGGGEETQYFGPGTRLLVL.

The chain couples TRBV11-2 to TRBJ2-7; D might be TRBD1 (6 bases). The CDR3 extends over 12 amino acids. The V gene lost 6 bases and the J gene lost 7 bases, with 13 bases spanning the gap. Germline CDR1 SGHAT, CDR2 FQNNGV. CDR3 loop: CASRLHGQEQYF. The CDR3, as DNA: TGTGCCAGCAGACTCCACGGACAGGAGCAGTACTTC.

This chain links TRBV13 with TRBJ2-3; D is possibly TRBD2 (6 bases). The CDR3 sequence is 16 residues long. Looked up from germline, CDR1 is PRHDT and CDR2 is FYEKMQ (reference sequence). Trimming shortened V by 3 bases and J by 0 bases, and 13 bases separated the two germline ends. The DNA of the CDR3 is TGTGCCAGCAGCTTCAAGCGGGTTCCTAGCACAGATACGCAGTATTTT. Amino acids: CASSFKRVPSTDTQYF.

In DNA, the CDR3 is TGTGCCAGCAGCTTTTCTTACAGGGACGACGAGCAGTACTTC. It translates to CASSFSYRDDEQYF. The chain links TRBV7-8 to TRBJ2-7; tentatively, D is TRBD1 (6 bases). V was clipped by 3 bases and J by 5 bases, with 14 bases between them. The CDR3 is 14 residues long. The germline CDR1 and CDR2 sequences are SGHVS and FQNEAQ.

The chain uses TRBV5-1 and TRBJ1-1, with a possible D match to TRBD1 (5 bases). Per the germline V gene, CDR1 is SGHRS and CDR2 is YFSETQ. V shed 7 bases and J shed 2 bases, with 12 bases lying between them. The CDR3 sequence is 13 residues long. Written as DNA, the CDR3 is TGCGCCAGCGCGACAGAGATTAACACTGAAGCTTTCTTT. It specifies CASATEINTEAFF.

The V gene is TRBV4-1, the J gene TRBJ1-2; 11 nucleotides align to TRBD1. CDR1 and CDR2 (germline): MGHRA, YSYEKL. There are 16 residues in the CDR3. V lost 5 bases and J lost 4; bases outside the gene matches: 9. The CDR3: CASSSRGQGAGYGYTF. CDR3 in DNA: TGCGCCAGCAGCTCCCGCGGACAGGGGGCGGGCTATGGCTACACCTTC.